This section outlines one T cell receptor beta chain sequence together with its context. The data were taken from a study of PD-1 blockade in classical Hodgkin lymphoma. Relapse was seen in all patients after autologous stem cell transplantation, and brentuximab vedotin exposure was variable. The V gene lost 8 bases and the J gene lost 6 bases, with 7 bases spanning the gap. Germline loops: CDR1 SGHVT, CDR2 SQSDAQ. This CDR3 has 10 residues. The method was immunoSEQ multiplex PCR; TCRdb's version includes in-frame clones alone and lacks a portion of them. Of approximately 17,000 clones listed, around 86% are singletons.

The V gene is TRBV7-4, the J gene TRBJ1-2; no clear D gene. The sequences come from peripheral blood mononuclear cells (PBMCs), collected at baseline. This TCR was sampled from a human donor with classical Hodgkin lymphoma. The DNA of the CDR3 is TGTGCCAGCTTTCGGGATGGCTACACCTTC. This encodes CASFRDGYTF.